This T cell receptor beta chain was sequenced during a study of cytomegalovirus exposure and HLA in healthy donors. V lost 5 bases, J lost 0 bases, and 10 bases stayed unmatched. Germline V CDR1 and CDR2: MGHRA, YSYEKL. This CDR3 contains 17 residues. Primers for the PCR totalled 60 Vbeta and 13 Jbeta. Some clones are missing from TCRdb's copy, which holds only in-frame ones; the method was immunoSEQ multiplex PCR. The repertoire includes 65,000 to 85,000 clones, 79% of them detected once, and 22% sits in the top ten. The sample consisted of PBMCs. This sequence originates from a woman aged 40 to 50 in good health and CMV-seropositive. This sequence joins TRBV4-1 and TRBJ2-3, with TRBD1 identical over 8 bases. CDR3 region: CASSAYSGGPSTDTQYF. As DNA, the CDR3 is TGCGCCAGCAGCGCCTACTCAGGGGGCCCTAGCACAGATACGCAGTATTTT.